The 26 T cell receptor beta chains reported below all come from one sample, sequenced in a study of cytomegalovirus exposure and HLA in healthy donors. Both 60 Vbeta primers and 13 Jbeta primers went into the PCR. Profiled with immunoSEQ multiplex PCR; TCRdb holds only in-frame clones, not every one. Its clone listing holds more than 100,000 clones. The source material was PBMCs. The receptors shown here come from a man between 18 and 29 years old in good health and CMV-seronegative.

V usage is TRBV28 and J usage is TRBJ2-1, with D hard to call. The CDR3 is 10 residues long. Trimming stripped 8 bases from V and 5 bases from J, with 4 bases between. Germline V lookup: CDR1 MDHEN, CDR2 SYDVKM. The CDR3 bases are TGTGCCAGCTCTGACAATGAGCAGTTCTTC. This codes for CASSDNEQFF.

The chain joins TRBV6-1 to TRBJ2-3; 13 bases map to TRBD2. The CDR3 covers 17 residues. V was clipped by 4 bases and J by 0 bases; unmatched bases: 4. Germline CDR1 and CDR2: MNHNS and SASEGT. CDR3 sequence reads: CASSGLAGGPSTDTQYF. CDR3 nucleotide sequence: TGTGCCAGCAGTGGACTAGCGGGGGGCCCTAGCACAGATACGCAGTATTTT.

This chain links TRBV2 with TRBJ2-5; D not certain. Germline V gives CDR1 SNHLY, CDR2 FYNNEI. The V end was cut by 1 base, the J end by 5 bases, with 8 bases between. The CDR3 sequence is 13 residues long. The CDR3 is CASSEGHFETQYF. CDR3 DNA sequence: TGTGCCAGCAGTGAAGGACATTTCGAGACCCAGTACTTC.

The V call is TRBV19, the J call TRBJ1-1; D gene uncertain. The CDR3 covers 12 residues. Germline V gene data show CDR1 as LNHDA and CDR2 as SQIVND (reference sequence). Trimming removed 7 bases from V and 1 base from J, with 7 bases in between. CDR3 DNA sequence: TGTGCCAGTAATTTAGCGAACACTGAAGCTTTCTTT. Translated: CASNLANTEAFF.

J is TRBJ1-5 and V is TRBV28, with no clear D. The ends were cut back, 7 bases at V and 4 bases at J, with 14 bases in the middle. Looked up from germline, CDR1 is MDHEN and CDR2 is SYDVKM. The CDR3 runs to 14 residues. The CDR3 coding sequence is TGTGCCAGCACATCCGCGGGATTAAATCAGCCCCAGCATTTT. Amino acid sequence: CASTSAGLNQPQHF.

A remark on this clone: The junction shows a germline mismatch at one end, possibly a read error. V usage is TRBV5-1 and J usage is TRBJ2-3; 7 nucleotides line up with TRBD2. CDR3 length: 15 amino acids. The germline V gene encodes CDR1 SGHRS and CDR2 YFSETQ. The CDR3 nucleotides are TGCGCCAGCAGCGCGGGACTAACCCTCACAGATGCGCAGTATTTT. Translated, it gives CASSAGLTLTDAQYF.

This chain links TRBV11-2 with TRBJ1-2, with a tentative D call TRBD1 (5 bases). Germline V gene sequence: CDR1 SGHAT, CDR2 FQNNGV. CDR3 length: 14 amino acids. The germline V and J ends were trimmed by 5 bases and 3 bases, with 13 bases remaining between them. CDR3 in amino acids: CASSQGTAHYGYTF. The DNA of the CDR3 is TGTGCCAGCAGCCAAGGGACTGCTCACTATGGCTACACCTTC. The full variable domain, rest sourced from reference TRBV11-2 and TRBJ1-2, is EAGVAQSPRYKIIEKRQSVAFWCNPISGHATLYWYQQILGQGPKLLIQFQNNGVVDDSQLPKDRFSAERLKGVDSTLKIQPAKLEDSAVYLCASSQGTAHYGYTFGSGTRLTVV.

This rearrangement joins TRBV5-1 to TRBJ2-7; D may be TRBD2 (6 bases). Trimming shortened V by 0 bases and J by 2 bases, and 9 bases separated the two germline ends. The CDR3 sequence is 14 residues long. Germline assignment: CDR1 SGHRS and CDR2 YFSETQ. The CDR3: CASSLGEVAYEQYF. The DNA for the CDR3 is TGCGCCAGCAGCTTGGGGGAGGTGGCCTACGAGCAGTACTTC.

CDR3 bases: TGTGCCAGCAGCTCGTCAGGGGCCGGGCGGCCCTACGAGCAGTACTTC. Translation gives CASSSSGAGRPYEQYF. The gene calls are TRBV7-9 and TRBJ2-7; possible D gene TRBD1, 6 bases. There are 16 residues in the CDR3. Germline loops: CDR1 SEHNR, CDR2 FQNEAQ (reference sequence). V shed 4 bases and J shed 2 bases, with 18 bases lying between them.

J is TRBJ2-3 and V is TRBV20-1; D remains ambiguous. The CDR3 has 11 residues. Germline values: CDR1 DFQATT, CDR2 SNEGSKA (reference sequence). Trimming left V 8 bases short and J 4 bases short, with 10 bases between. The CDR3 loop reads CSWASPDTQYF. In DNA form, the CDR3 reads TGCAGTTGGGCCAGCCCAGATACGCAGTATTTT.

V gene TRBV5-8 combines with J gene TRBJ2-1; possibly TRBD2 for D (6 bases). V lost 0 bases and J lost 7, with 11 bases in between. Germline V gives CDR1 SGHTS, CDR2 YDEGEE. CDR3 length: 14 amino acids. Here the CDR3 reads CASSLELAVNEQFF. In DNA form, the CDR3 reads TGTGCCAGCAGCTTGGAACTAGCTGTTAATGAGCAGTTCTTC.

V gene TRBV7-9 combines with J gene TRBJ2-7; a weak D match, TRBD1 (6 bases). Germline loops: CDR1 SEHNR, CDR2 FQNEAQ (reference sequence). Trimming left V 3 bases short and J 4 bases short, with 7 bases between. CDR3 length equals 12 residues. The CDR3 here is CASSFQGYEQYF. Here the CDR3 DNA reads TGTGCCAGCAGCTTCCAGGGGTACGAGCAGTACTTC.

V is TRBV6-4 and J is TRBJ2-2, with a tentative D call TRBD1 (5 bases). The V end was cut by 0 bases, the J end by 3 bases, with 5 bases between. The length of the CDR3 is 14 residues. Germline V gene sequence: CDR1 MRHNA, CDR2 SNTAGT. Here the CDR3 DNA reads TGTGCCAGCAGTGACTCCAGGGACACCGGGGAGCTGTTTTTT. It codes for CASSDSRDTGELFF.

The genes are TRBV6-5 and TRBJ1-1, with D possibly TRBD1 on 6 matching bases. V dropped 4 bases and J dropped 1 base, with 16 bases sitting between them. Germline V CDR1 and CDR2: MNHEY, SVGAGI. There are 16 residues in the CDR3. The CDR3 region is CASSSVGGTSNTEAFF. DNA of the CDR3: TGTGCCAGCAGTTCAGTGGGGGGGACATCGAACACTGAAGCTTTCTTT.

This rearrangement joins TRBV10-2 to TRBJ1-4, with 7 bases that match TRBD1. The germline V gene encodes CDR1 WSHSY and CDR2 SAAADI. V trimming: 7 bases; J trimming: 4 bases; junction bases outside the gene matches: 9. The CDR3 has 15 amino acids. This CDR3 reads CASISTGRRNEKLFF. The CDR3 bases are TGCGCCAGCATCTCGACAGGGCGGCGTAATGAAAAACTGTTTTTT.

The chain recombines TRBV10-2 with TRBJ1-2; TRBD1 might be the D (5 bases). The germline gives CDR1 WSHSY, CDR2 SAAADI. This CDR3 region has 12 residues. Trimming stripped 2 bases from V and 5 bases from J, with 6 bases between. For the CDR3, the DNA is TGCGCCAGCAGTGAGAGGGGTTATGGCTACACCTTC. It codes for CASSERGYGYTF.

The chain combines TRBV6-1 with TRBJ1-2, with a weak D call TRBD1 (6 bases). The CDR3 spans 11 residues. The V end lost 11 bases, the J end lost 8 bases, and 15 bases lay between the germline ends. Germline assignment: CDR1 MNHNS and CDR2 SASEGT. The CDR3 DNA reads as TGTGCCGGGACATATCTGGGGGGCTACACCTTC. Its protein is CAGTYLGGYTF.

This rearrangement joins TRBV27 to TRBJ2-1; the D gene is possibly TRBD2 (5 bases). There are 14 residues in the CDR3. V dropped 5 bases and J dropped 5 bases, with 13 bases sitting between them. The germline V gene encodes CDR1 MNHEY and CDR2 SMNVEV (reference sequence). The CDR3 region has the DNA TGTGCCAGCAGTATCTCTAGCTCAGACAATGAGCAGTTCTTC. It translates to CASSISSSDNEQFF.

About this clone itself: In this CDR3 the conserved last residue, phenylalanine or tryptophan, is missing, so a read error is likely. The chain links TRBV28 to TRBJ1-1; 9 bases align to TRBD1. Germline V gives CDR1 MDHEN, CDR2 SYDVKM. Germline trimming cut 5 bases from V and 6 bases from J; bases unmatched to any gene: 10. The CDR3 contains 15 residues. The CDR3 DNA follows: TGTGCCAGCAGTCGCATCGGACAGGGGCGCGCTGAAGCTTTCCTT. This translates into CASSRIGQGRAEAFL.

The chain has TRBV2 and TRBJ2-5; D perhaps matches TRBD2 (5 bases). Near its end, the DNA agrees better with TRBJ2-7, so the J call may be wrong. CDR1 and CDR2 from the germline V gene are SNHLY and FYNNEI. The CDR3 has 14 amino acids. CDR3: CASSEGGISYEQYF. DNA for the CDR3: TGTGCCAGCAGTGAAGGAGGGATCTCCTACGAGCAGTACTTC.

The V gene is TRBV19, the J gene TRBJ2-7, with 9 bases that match TRBD2. The CDR3 consists of 14 residues. The germline V gene encodes CDR1 LNHDA and CDR2 SQIVND (reference sequence). With 5 bases clipped from V and 0 bases from J, the junction kept 2 bases outside the gene matches. The CDR3 sequence is CASSLGLASYEQYF. As DNA, the CDR3 is TGTGCCAGTAGTCTGGGACTAGCCTCCTACGAGCAGTACTTC.

The CDR3 DNA is TGTGCCAGCAGCCAATTAACTAGCGGGGGGACCTACAATGAGCAGTTCTTC. The encoded protein is CASSQLTSGGTYNEQFF. This chain links TRBV4-2 with TRBJ2-1; 12 nucleotides match TRBD2. Germline V lookup: CDR1 LGHNA, CDR2 YNFKEQ. The length of the CDR3 is 17 residues. J was trimmed by 2 bases and V by 2 bases; bases with no gene match: 4.

The CDR3 is CASSLEAEPQHF. In DNA form, the CDR3 reads TGTGCCAGCAGCTTAGAAGCGGAGCCCCAGCATTTT. This rearrangement joins TRBV7-9 to TRBJ1-5; D remains ambiguous. Germline values: CDR1 SEHNR, CDR2 FQNEAQ (reference sequence). V lost 1 base and J lost 8, with 6 bases in between. The length of the CDR3 is 12 residues.

The V and J genes are TRBV2 and TRBJ1-1; perhaps TRBD1 as D (6 bases). With 3 bases removed from V and 5 bases from J, the gap between germline ends came to 7 bases. The CDR3 contains 12 residues. The germline CDR1 and CDR2 sequences are SNHLY and FYNNEI. The CDR3 sequence is CASSDRGTEAFF. The CDR3 region has the DNA TGTGCCAGCAGTGATAGGGGGACTGAAGCTTTCTTT.

V and J are TRBV6-4 and TRBJ2-3; 7 bases line up with TRBD1. Germline CDR1 and CDR2: MRHNA and SNTAGT. There are 14 residues in the CDR3. Germline trimming cut 1 base from V and 4 bases from J; bases unmatched to any gene: 2. The CDR3 loop is CASSDFQGADTQYF. CDR3 in DNA: TGTGCCAGCAGTGACTTCCAGGGGGCAGATACGCAGTATTTT.

The chain joins TRBV19 to TRBJ1-5, with D possibly matching TRBD1 (5 bases). Germline V gene lookup returns CDR1 LNHDA and CDR2 SQIVND (reference sequence). V was cut by 6 bases and J by 2 bases, with 11 bases left in between. There are 14 residues in the CDR3. The CDR3 nucleotides read TGTGCCAGTAGGGGGCTTGGCGGCAATCAGCCCCAGCATTTT. The encoded protein is CASRGLGGNQPQHF.